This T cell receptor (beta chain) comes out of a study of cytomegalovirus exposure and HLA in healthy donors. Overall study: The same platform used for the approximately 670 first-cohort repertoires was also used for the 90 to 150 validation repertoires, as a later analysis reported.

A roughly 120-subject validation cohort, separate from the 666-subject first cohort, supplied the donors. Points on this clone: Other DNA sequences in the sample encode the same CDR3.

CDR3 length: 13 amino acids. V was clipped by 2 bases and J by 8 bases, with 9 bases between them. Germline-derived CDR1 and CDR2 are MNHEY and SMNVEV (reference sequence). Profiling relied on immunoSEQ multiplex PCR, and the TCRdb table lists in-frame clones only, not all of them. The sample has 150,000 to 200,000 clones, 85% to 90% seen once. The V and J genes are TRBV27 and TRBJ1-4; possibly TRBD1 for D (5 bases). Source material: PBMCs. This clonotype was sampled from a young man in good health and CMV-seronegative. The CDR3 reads CASSLGAGEKLFF. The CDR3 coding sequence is TGTGCCAGCAGTTTAGGGGCAGGGGAAAAACTGTTTTTT. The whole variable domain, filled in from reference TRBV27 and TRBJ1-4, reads EAQVTQNPRYLITVTGKKLTVTCSQNMNHEYMSWYRQDPGLGLRQIYYSMNVEVTDKGDVPEGYKVSRKEKRNFPLILESPSPNQTSLYFCASSLGAGEKLFFGSGTQLSVL.